This entry lists 22 T cell receptor beta chains sequenced from one sample in a study of cytomegalovirus exposure and HLA in healthy donors. Primers for the PCR totalled 60 Vbeta and 13 Jbeta. Method: immunoSEQ multiplex PCR; TCRdb's copy keeps in-frame clones and lacks some. Here the sample spans 200,000 or so clones, about 80% being singletons. Sequenced input: PBMCs. The receptors were gathered from a young woman in good health and CMV-seronegative.

V usage is TRBV7-8 and J usage is TRBJ2-1; TRBD2 is a possible D gene (6 bases). The germline V and J ends were trimmed by 5 bases and 1 base, with 18 bases remaining between them. This CDR3 contains 17 residues. Per the germline V gene, CDR1 is SGHVS and CDR2 is FQNEAQ. CDR3 in amino acids: CASSTTPRGRSYNEQFF. The CDR3 DNA reads TGTGCCAGCAGCACAACCCCACGGGGGAGGTCCTACAATGAGCAGTTCTTC.

The chain is built from TRBV6-1 and TRBJ2-5; 7 nucleotides align to TRBD2. The V and J ends lost 3 bases and 9 bases, in that order; junction bases with no gene match: 16. CDR1 and CDR2 from the germline V gene are MNHNS and SASEGT. There are 16 residues in the CDR3. The CDR3 coding sequence is TGTGCCAGCAGTGAGCCGGACGGTTACCTTCGGGAGGCCCAGTACTTC. Encoded protein: CASSEPDGYLREAQYF.

The chain links TRBV28 to TRBJ1-1, with D maybe TRBD1 (6 bases). Trimming removed 2 bases from V and 4 bases from J, with 17 bases in between. The CDR3 spans 16 residues. Per germline, CDR1 MDHEN and CDR2 SYDVKM. The CDR3 nucleotides are TGTGCCAGCAGTTTAAGGGCCGAGGGGGAAGGCACTGAAGCTTTCTTT. It encodes CASSLRAEGEGTEAFF.

This clone appeared a single time. The V call is TRBV28, the J call TRBJ2-1, with a tentative D call TRBD2 (5 bases). This CDR3 spans 13 amino acids. In germline, CDR1 is MDHEN, CDR2 SYDVKM. Trimming shortened V by 6 bases and J by 9 bases, and 15 bases separated the two germline ends. CDR3 bases: TGTGCCAGCAGAAGTCCGGGATTGGGTGAGCAGTTCTTC. Protein sequence: CASRSPGLGEQFF. The full variable domain, completed using reference TRBV28 and TRBJ2-1, is DVKVTQSSRYLVKRTGEKVFLECVQDMDHENMFWYRQDPGLGLRLIYFSYDVKMKEKGDIPEGYSVSREKKERFSLILESASTNQTSMYLCASRSPGLGEQFFGPGTRLTVL.

V and J are TRBV9 and TRBJ2-3; 11 nucleotides match TRBD2. The CDR3 is made up of 16 amino acids. CDR1 is SGDLS and CDR2 is YYNGEE in the germline V gene. V lost 3 bases to trimming and J lost 4 bases; unmatched junction nucleotides: 7. CDR3 nucleotide sequence: TGTGCCAGCAGCGCCCTTAGCGGGGGGGCCTCAGATACGCAGTATTTT. Encoded protein: CASSALSGGASDTQYF.

Regarding this clone: The same CDR3 can be traced to other DNA sequences in this sample. The chain employs TRBV28 and TRBJ2-7; perhaps TRBD2 as D (7 bases). This CDR3 spans 13 amino acids. The V gene lost 3 bases and the J gene lost 3 bases, with 9 bases spanning the gap. CDR1 is MDHEN, CDR2 SYDVKM, per germline. The chain's CDR3 is CASSLGGGYEQYF. In DNA, the CDR3 is TGTGCCAGCAGTTTGGGAGGGGGCTACGAGCAGTACTTC. Full variable domain (remainder filled in from reference TRBV28 and TRBJ2-7): DVKVTQSSRYLVKRTGEKVFLECVQDMDHENMFWYRQDPGLGLRLIYFSYDVKMKEKGDIPEGYSVSREKKERFSLILESASTNQTSMYLCASSLGGGYEQYFGPGTRLTVT.

Concerning this clone: The sample holds other DNA sequences that translate to the same CDR3. The genes are TRBV18 and TRBJ1-1; 8 bases map to TRBD1. The CDR3 spans 14 residues. Germline CDR1 is KGHSH and CDR2 is LQKENI. V was clipped by 4 bases and J by 3 bases; unmatched bases: 4. Here the CDR3 reads CASSLGQGDTEAFF. CDR3 nucleotides: TGTGCCAGCTCACTAGGACAGGGTGACACTGAAGCTTTCTTT.

This clone appeared a few times. The chain employs TRBV4-1 and TRBJ1-5; 7 bases line up with TRBD1. Germline assignment: CDR1 MGHRA and CDR2 YSYEKL. V shed 4 bases, J shed 0 bases, and the junction held 6 bases outside the gene matches. CDR3 length: 16 residues. This CDR3 is CASSLRQGHSNQPQHF. CDR3 coding DNA: TGCGCCAGCAGCCTTAGACAGGGTCATAGCAATCAGCCCCAGCATTTT.

The CDR3 is CAVRQGRSSYNEQFF. DNA of the CDR3: TGTGCCGTCCGTCAAGGGAGGAGCTCCTACAATGAGCAGTTCTTC. The V call is TRBV11-1, the J call TRBJ2-1, with D possibly being TRBD2 (6 bases). Germline V gene sequence: CDR1 SGHAT, CDR2 FQDESV (reference sequence). The CDR3 runs to 15 residues. V lost 11 bases to trimming and J lost 0 bases, with 17 bases between them.

This chain connects TRBV4-1 to TRBJ2-2; 13 bases are shared with TRBD2. Germline CDR1 MGHRA, CDR2 YSYEKL. The length of the CDR3 is 18 residues. J gave up 7 bases and V 4 bases, and 12 bases lay outside the gene matches. The CDR3 spells CASSPRTSGGYRGGELFF. The CDR3, as DNA: TGCGCCAGCAGCCCTAGGACTAGCGGGGGATACCGGGGCGGGGAGCTGTTTTTT.

CDR3 residues: CASSPRKETEAFF. The DNA for the CDR3 is TGTGCCAGCTCGCCCAGGAAAGAGACTGAAGCTTTCTTT. This chain joins TRBV13 and TRBJ1-1; D is undetermined. V lost 8 bases, J lost 5 bases, and 15 bases lay in between. CDR3 size: 13 residues. Germline assignment: CDR1 PRHDT and CDR2 FYEKMQ (reference sequence).

The chain links TRBV7-2 to TRBJ1-6; a possible D gene is TRBD1 (6 bases). This CDR3 contains 15 residues. Germline V CDR1 and CDR2: SGHTA, FQGNSA. Deletions cut 4 bases from V and 4 bases from J, with 11 bases between. The CDR3, as DNA: TGTGCCAGCAGCTCCCGACAGGAATATAATTCACCCCTCCACTTT. It codes for CASSSRQEYNSPLHF.

This clone was recorded a few times. The V gene is TRBV19, the J gene TRBJ2-7, with D possibly being TRBD1 (6 bases). Germline lookup yields CDR1 LNHDA and CDR2 SQIVND (reference sequence). With 5 bases removed from V and 2 bases from J, the gap between germline ends came to 19 bases. This CDR3 has 16 amino acids. CDR3 sequence: CASSVLGQTAPYEQYF. The DNA for the CDR3 is TGTGCCAGTAGTGTTTTAGGACAGACTGCCCCCTACGAGCAGTACTTC.

The J gene is TRBJ2-5, the V gene TRBV5-6; 12 bases align to TRBD2. V was pared by 4 bases and J by 2 bases, with 3 bases of the junction left unmatched. The CDR3 loop spans 15 amino acids. Germline V gene sequence: CDR1 SGHDT, CDR2 YYEEEE. CDR3 region: CASSALAGGQETQYF. CDR3 DNA sequence: TGTGCCAGCAGCGCCCTAGCGGGGGGGCAAGAGACCCAGTACTTC. The complete variable domain, with remaining parts taken from reference TRBV5-6 and TRBJ2-5, reads DAGVTQSPTHLIKTRGQQVTLRCSPKSGHDTVSWYQQALGQGPQFIFQYYEEEERQRGNFPDRFSGHQFPNYSSELNVNALLLGDSALYLCASSALAGGQETQYFGPGTRLLVL.

The rearrangement uses TRBV2 and TRBJ1-5; 9 bases are shared with TRBD1. The germline V gene has CDR1 SNHLY and CDR2 FYNNEI. The CDR3 totals 14 residues. Losses at the gene ends were 6 bases for V and 6 bases for J; bases not matched to a gene: 6. This CDR3 is CASRRTGDFQPQHF. The DNA of the CDR3 is TGTGCCAGCAGGAGGACAGGGGACTTTCAGCCCCAGCATTTT.

The V and J genes are TRBV5-1 and TRBJ1-2; D unresolved. The ends were cut back, 0 bases at V and 5 bases at J, with 11 bases in the middle. The CDR3 contains 14 residues. CDR1 is SGHRS, CDR2 YFSETQ, per germline. The CDR3 sequence: CASSLGQTLYGYTF. The DNA of the CDR3 is TGCGCCAGCAGCTTGGGGCAGACATTGTATGGCTACACCTTC.

V gene TRBV6-1 combines with J gene TRBJ2-5; 7 bases agree with TRBD2. The germline CDR1 and CDR2 sequences are MNHNS and SASEGT. After removal of 5 bases from V and 2 bases from J, the junction contained 5 bases not matched to a gene. This CDR3 has 14 residues. Here the CDR3 reads CASSPWGGQETQYF. The CDR3 coding sequence is TGTGCCAGCAGTCCCTGGGGGGGACAAGAGACCCAGTACTTC.

The chain recombines TRBV7-8 with TRBJ1-4, with D uncertain. V gave up 0 bases and J gave up 0 bases, with 5 bases separating them. The CDR3 totals 15 residues. CDR1 and CDR2 from the germline V gene are SGHVS and FQNEAQ. DNA of the CDR3: TGTGCCAGCAGCTTAGCCGGAGCAACTAATGAAAAACTGTTTTTT. Translating gives CASSLAGATNEKLFF.

The gene calls are TRBV6-5 and TRBJ2-5; D perhaps matches TRBD2 (5 bases). Germline CDR1 reads MNHEY; CDR2 reads SVGAGI. V was trimmed by 1 base and J by 3 bases, leaving 12 bases between them. The CDR3 runs to 15 residues. Here the CDR3 reads CASSYFGDFKETQYF. The CDR3 DNA reads as TGTGCCAGCAGTTACTTCGGGGATTTTAAAGAGACCCAGTACTTC.

The chain's CDR3 is CASSSTGVRGGYTF. DNA for the CDR3: TGTGCCAGCAGTTCAACAGGGGTACGTGGTGGCTACACCTTC. V and J are TRBV2 and TRBJ1-2; TRBD1 matches at 7 bases. The CDR3 is 14 residues long. The germline CDR1 and CDR2 sequences are SNHLY and FYNNEI. J was trimmed by 7 bases and V by 5 bases; bases with no gene match: 10.

This clone appeared a few times. The chain carries TRBV28 and TRBJ2-7; D is uncertain. Trimming left V 3 bases short and J 0 bases short, with 9 bases between. The CDR3 length is 14 residues. CDR1 and CDR2 (germline): MDHEN, SYDVKM. The CDR3 loop is CASSLRPTSYEQYF. As DNA, the CDR3 is TGTGCCAGCAGTTTGAGGCCAACCTCCTACGAGCAGTACTTC.

The chain joins TRBV12-5 to TRBJ2-1; 12 nucleotides match TRBD1. V shed 3 bases and J 7 bases; nucleotides not matched to a gene: 4. The germline V gene has CDR1 LGHNT and CDR2 FRNRAP. The CDR3 spans 15 residues. The CDR3 loop is CASGFRDRGLNEQFF. In nucleotides, the CDR3 is TGTGCTAGTGGTTTCCGGGACAGGGGGCTTAATGAGCAGTTCTTC.